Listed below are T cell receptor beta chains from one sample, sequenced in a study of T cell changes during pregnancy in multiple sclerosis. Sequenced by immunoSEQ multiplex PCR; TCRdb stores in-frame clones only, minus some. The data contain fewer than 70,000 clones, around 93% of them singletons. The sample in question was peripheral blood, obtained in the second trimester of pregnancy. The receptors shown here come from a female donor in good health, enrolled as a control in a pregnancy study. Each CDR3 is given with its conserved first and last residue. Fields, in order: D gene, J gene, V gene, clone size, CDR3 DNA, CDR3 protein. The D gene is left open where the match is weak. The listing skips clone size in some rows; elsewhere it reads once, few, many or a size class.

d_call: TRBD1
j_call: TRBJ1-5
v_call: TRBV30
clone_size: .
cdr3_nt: TGTGCCTGGAACTCCGGGACAGGGATTCAGCCCCAGCATTTT
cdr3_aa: CAWNSGTGIQPQHF

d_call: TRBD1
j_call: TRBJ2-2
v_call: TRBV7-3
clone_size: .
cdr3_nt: TGTGCCAGCAGCAGTGACGAAGCCAGGGGGGGGGAGCTGTTTTTT
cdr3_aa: CASSSDEARGGELFF

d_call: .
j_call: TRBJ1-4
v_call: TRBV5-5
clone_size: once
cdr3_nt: TGTGCCAGCAGCTTCGGACAAGGAAAACTGTTTTTT
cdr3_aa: CASSFGQGKLFF

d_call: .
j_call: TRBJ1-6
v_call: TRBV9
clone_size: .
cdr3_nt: TGTGCCAGCAGCGGAAGCCCAGGGGAATCCTATAATTCACCCCTCCACTTT
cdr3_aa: CASSGSPGESYNSPLHF

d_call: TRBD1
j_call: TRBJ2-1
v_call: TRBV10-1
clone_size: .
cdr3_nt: TGCGCCAGCAGTGAGGGACAGGGGAAGGGACATGAGCAGTTCTTC
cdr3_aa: CASSEGQGKGHEQFF

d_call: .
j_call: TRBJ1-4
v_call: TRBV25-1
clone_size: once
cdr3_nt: TGTGCCAGCAGTGAATTTGTCGCGGCTAATGAAAAACTGTTTTTT
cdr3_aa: CASSEFVAANEKLFF

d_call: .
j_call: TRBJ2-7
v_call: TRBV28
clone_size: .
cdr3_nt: TGTGCCAGTCAAACAGGTCAGTTCTACGAGCAGTACTTC
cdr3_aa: CASQTGQFYEQYF

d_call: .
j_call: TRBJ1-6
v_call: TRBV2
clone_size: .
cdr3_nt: TGTGCCAGCAGTGAGCGGGGAACAGATTCACCCCTCCACTTT
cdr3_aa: CASSERGTDSPLHF

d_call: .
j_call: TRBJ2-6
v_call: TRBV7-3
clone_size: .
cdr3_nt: TGTGCCAGCAGCTTACCAGGTCCGCTCGGGGCCAACGTCCTGACTTTC
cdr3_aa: CASSLPGPLGANVLTF

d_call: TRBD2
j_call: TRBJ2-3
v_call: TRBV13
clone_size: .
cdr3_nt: TGTGCCAGCAAGTCTAGCGGACCCACAGATACGCAGTATTTT
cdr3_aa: CASKSSGPTDTQYF

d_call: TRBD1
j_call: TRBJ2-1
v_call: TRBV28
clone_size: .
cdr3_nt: TGTGCCAGCAGTGCCCCCGGGACAGGATCTTACAATGAGCAGTTCTTC
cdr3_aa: CASSAPGTGSYNEQFF

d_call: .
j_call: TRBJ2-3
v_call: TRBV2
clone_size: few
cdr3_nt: TGTGCCAGCGTGGGAGCTTATACGCAGTATTTT
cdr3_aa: CASVGAYTQYF

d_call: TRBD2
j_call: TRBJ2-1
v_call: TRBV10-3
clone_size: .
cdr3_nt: TGTGCCATCAGACTAGCGGGAGGAGAGGGGAATGAGCAGTTCTTC
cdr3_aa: CAIRLAGGEGNEQFF

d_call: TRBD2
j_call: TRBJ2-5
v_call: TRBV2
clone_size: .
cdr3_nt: TGTGCCAGCAGTGAATCGGGGGGGGGAGATGAGACCCAGTACTTC
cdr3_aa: CASSESGGGDETQYF

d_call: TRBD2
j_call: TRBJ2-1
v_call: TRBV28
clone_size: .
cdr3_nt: TGTGCCAGCAGTTTAGCGGGAGGGCCCGATGAGCAGTTCTTC
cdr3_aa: CASSLAGGPDEQFF

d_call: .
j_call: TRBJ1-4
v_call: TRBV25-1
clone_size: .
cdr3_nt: TGTGCCAGCCGGACAGCCGAAATTTGGGGAAAACTGTTTTTT
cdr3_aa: CASRTAEIWGKLFF

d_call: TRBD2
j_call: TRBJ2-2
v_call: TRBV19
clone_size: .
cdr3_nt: TGTGCCAGTAGTAGAACTAGCGGGAGGGCCTCCGGGGAGCTGTTTTTT
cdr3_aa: CASSRTSGRASGELFF

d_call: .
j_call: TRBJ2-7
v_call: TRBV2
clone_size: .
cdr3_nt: TGTGCCAGCACCTCGACAGGGGACTACTACGAGCAGTACTTC
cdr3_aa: CASTSTGDYYEQYF

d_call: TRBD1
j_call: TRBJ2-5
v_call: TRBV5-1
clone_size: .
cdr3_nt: TGCGCCAGCAGCGGGGACAGGGGGACAGAGACCCAGTACTTC
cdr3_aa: CASSGDRGTETQYF

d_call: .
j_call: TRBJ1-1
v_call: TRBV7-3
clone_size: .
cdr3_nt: TGTGCCAGCAGCTTACGGGGGGATAACACTGAAGCTTTCTTT
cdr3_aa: CASSLRGDNTEAFF

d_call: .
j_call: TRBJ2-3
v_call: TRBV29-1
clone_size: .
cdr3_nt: TGCAGCGTTTGGACAGACGGGCAGTATTTT
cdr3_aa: CSVWTDGQYF

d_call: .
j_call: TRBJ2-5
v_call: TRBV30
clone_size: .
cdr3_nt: TGTGCCTGGAGTGTACGGGGAGGACAAGAGACCCAGTACTTC
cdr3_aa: CAWSVRGGQETQYF

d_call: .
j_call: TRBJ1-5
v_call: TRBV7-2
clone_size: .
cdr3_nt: TGTGCCAGCAGCCGCGGACAGTCTGATCAGCCCCAGCATTTT
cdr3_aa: CASSRGQSDQPQHF

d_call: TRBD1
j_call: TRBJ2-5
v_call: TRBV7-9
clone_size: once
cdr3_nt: TGTGCCAGCAGCCCAGGCCAGGGGGAGAGTTTTCGAGAGACCCAGTACTTC
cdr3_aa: CASSPGQGESFRETQYF

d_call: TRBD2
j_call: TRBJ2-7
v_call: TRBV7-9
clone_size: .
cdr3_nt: TGTGCCAGCAGCTTAGTCCTAGCGGGAGTGGGCGAGCAGTACTTC
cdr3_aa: CASSLVLAGVGEQYF

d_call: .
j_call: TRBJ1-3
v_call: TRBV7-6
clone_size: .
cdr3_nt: TGTGCCAGCAGCGAGACAGGCTCTGGAAACACCATATATTTT
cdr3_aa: CASSETGSGNTIYF

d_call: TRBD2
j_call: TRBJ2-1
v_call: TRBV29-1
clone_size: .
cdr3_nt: TGCAGCGCTTGGACTAGTAGCTACAATGAGCAGTTCTTC
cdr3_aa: CSAWTSSYNEQFF

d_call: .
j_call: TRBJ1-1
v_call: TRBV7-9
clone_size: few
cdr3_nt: TGTGCCAGCAGCTTATCCGGGGGGCGTACTGAAGCTTTCTTT
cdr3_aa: CASSLSGGRTEAFF

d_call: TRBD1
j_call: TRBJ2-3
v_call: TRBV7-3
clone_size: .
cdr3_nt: TGTGCCAGCAGCTCAACAGGGGGTACGCAGTATTTT
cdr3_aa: CASSSTGGTQYF

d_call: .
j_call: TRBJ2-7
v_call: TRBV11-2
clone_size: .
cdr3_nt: TGTGCCAGCAGCTTAGTTACCGATGGGCTCTACGAGCAGTACTTC
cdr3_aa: CASSLVTDGLYEQYF

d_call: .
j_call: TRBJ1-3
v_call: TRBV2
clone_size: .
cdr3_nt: TGTGCCAGCAGCTACAGGTCCGGAAACACCATATATTTT
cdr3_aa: CASSYRSGNTIYF

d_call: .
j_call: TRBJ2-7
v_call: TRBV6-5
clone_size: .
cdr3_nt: TGTGCCAGTCTCTCCCTCGGGGGTCCCTACGAGCAGTACTTC
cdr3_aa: CASLSLGGPYEQYF

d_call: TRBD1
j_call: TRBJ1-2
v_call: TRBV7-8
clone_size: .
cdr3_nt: TGTGCCAGCAGCGGGGGACAGGTCCACTATGGCTACACCTTC
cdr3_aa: CASSGGQVHYGYTF

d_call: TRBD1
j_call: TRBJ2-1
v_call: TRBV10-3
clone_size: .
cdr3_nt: TGTGCCAGTTCAGGGACAGGGGGGCTCGAGCCCTACAATGAGCAGTTCTTC
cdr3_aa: CASSGTGGLEPYNEQFF

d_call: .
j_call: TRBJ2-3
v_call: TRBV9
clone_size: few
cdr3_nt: TGTGCCAGCAGCGTAGGGCTAGGAAGAGCTAAAGCAGATACGCAGTATTTT
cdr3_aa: CASSVGLGRAKADTQYF

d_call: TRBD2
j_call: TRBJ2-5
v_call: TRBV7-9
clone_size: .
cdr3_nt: TGTGCCAGCAGCTCCGGACTAGCGGGGGGGCCCCCCAAAGAGACCCAGTACTTC
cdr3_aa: CASSSGLAGGPPKETQYF

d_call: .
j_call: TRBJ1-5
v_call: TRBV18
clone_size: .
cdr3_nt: TGTGCCAGCTCCCGCTCGGAGGGGAATCATCAGCCCCAGCATTTT
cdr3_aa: CASSRSEGNHQPQHF

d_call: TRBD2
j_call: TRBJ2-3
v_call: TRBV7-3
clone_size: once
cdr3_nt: TGTGCCAGCAGCTTAGTACCGGGGGGGACGGATACGCAGTATTTT
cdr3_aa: CASSLVPGGTDTQYF

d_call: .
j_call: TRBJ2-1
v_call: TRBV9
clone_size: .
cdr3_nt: TGTGCCAGCAGCGTGCAGACTAGCTACAATGAGCAGTTCTTC
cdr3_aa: CASSVQTSYNEQFF

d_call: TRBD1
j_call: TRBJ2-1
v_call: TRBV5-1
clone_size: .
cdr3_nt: TGCGCCAGCAGCTTGGGTCGGGACAGGGGGCTAGGGGATGAGCAGTTCTTC
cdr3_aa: CASSLGRDRGLGDEQFF

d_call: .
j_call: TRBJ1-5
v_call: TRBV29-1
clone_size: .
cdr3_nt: TGCAGCGTTGTCCTAGGGTCGGGGCAGCCCCAGCATTTT
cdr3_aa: CSVVLGSGQPQHF

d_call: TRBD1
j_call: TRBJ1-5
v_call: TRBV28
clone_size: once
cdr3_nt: TGTGCCAGCAGTGAATGGACAGGGCGCAATCAGCCCCAGCATTTT
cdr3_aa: CASSEWTGRNQPQHF

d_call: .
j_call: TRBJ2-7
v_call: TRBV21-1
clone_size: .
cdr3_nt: TGTGCCAGCAGCACCGGCAGGGGGCTAGCGGCGAGGTACGAGCAGTACTTC
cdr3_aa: CASSTGRGLAARYEQYF

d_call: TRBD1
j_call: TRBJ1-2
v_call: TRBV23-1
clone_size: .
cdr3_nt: TGCGCCAGCAGTCCGGACAGGGGAGCTAACTATGGCTACACCTTC
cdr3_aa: CASSPDRGANYGYTF

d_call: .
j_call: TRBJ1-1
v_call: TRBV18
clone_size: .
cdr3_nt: TGTGCCAGCTCACCAGGCCAGAATGAGGGAGCTTTCTTT
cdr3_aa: CASSPGQNEGAFF

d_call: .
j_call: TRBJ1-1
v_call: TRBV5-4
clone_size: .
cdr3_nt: TGTGCCAGCAGCTTTTTAGGGGGTCCGTCGGAGGCTTTCTTT
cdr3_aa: CASSFLGGPSEAFF

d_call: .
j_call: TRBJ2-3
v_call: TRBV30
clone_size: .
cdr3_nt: TGTGCCTGGGACCTCGGGGGGCGGGATACGCAGTATTTT
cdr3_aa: CAWDLGGRDTQYF

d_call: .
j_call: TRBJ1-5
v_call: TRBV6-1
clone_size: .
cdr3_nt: TGTGCCAGCAGTGAGGCAGGGTTTCAGCCCCAGCATTTT
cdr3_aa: CASSEAGFQPQHF